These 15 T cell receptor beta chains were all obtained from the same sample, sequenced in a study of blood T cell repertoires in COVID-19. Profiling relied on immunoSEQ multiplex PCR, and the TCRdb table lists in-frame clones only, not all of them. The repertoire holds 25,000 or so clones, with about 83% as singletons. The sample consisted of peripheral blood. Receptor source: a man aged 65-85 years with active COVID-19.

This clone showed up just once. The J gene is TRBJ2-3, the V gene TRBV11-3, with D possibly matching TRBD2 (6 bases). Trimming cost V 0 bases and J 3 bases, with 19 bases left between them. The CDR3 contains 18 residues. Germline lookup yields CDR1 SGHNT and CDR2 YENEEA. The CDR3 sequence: CASSLEGLRTNRTDTQYF. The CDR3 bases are TGTGCCAGCAGCTTAGAGGGACTGCGGACTAATAGAACAGATACGCAGTATTTT.

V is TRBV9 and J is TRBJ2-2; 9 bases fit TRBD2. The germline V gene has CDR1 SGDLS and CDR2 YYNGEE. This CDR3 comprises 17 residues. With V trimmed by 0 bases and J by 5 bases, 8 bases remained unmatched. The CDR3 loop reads CASSVDWLAGDTGELFF. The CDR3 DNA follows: TGTGCCAGCAGCGTAGATTGGTTAGCGGGAGATACCGGGGAGCTGTTTTTT.

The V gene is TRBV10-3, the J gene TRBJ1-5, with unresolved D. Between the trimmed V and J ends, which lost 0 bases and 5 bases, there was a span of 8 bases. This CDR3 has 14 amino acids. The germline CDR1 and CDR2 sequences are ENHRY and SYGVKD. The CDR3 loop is CAISESSGDQPQHF. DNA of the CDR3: TGTGCCATCAGTGAGTCGTCCGGGGATCAGCCCCAGCATTTT.

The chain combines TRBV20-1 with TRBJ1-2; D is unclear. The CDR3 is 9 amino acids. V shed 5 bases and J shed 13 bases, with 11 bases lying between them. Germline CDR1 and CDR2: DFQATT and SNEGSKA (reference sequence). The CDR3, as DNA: TGCAGTGCTGACCCCAGCGGCACCTTC. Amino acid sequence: CSADPSGTF.

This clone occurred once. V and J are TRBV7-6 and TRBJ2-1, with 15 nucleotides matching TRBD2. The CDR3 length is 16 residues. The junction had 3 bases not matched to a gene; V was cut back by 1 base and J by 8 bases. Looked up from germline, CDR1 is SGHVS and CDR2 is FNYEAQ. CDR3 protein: CASSLGTSGRGDEQFF. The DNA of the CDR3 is TGTGCCAGCAGCTTAGGGACTAGCGGGAGGGGGGATGAGCAGTTCTTC.

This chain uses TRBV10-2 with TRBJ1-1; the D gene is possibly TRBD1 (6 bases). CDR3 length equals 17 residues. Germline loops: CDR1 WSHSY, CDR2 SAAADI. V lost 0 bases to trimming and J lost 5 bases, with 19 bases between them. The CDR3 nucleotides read TGCGCCAGCAGTGAGTCTTATACAGGGTGGGCGCGAACTGAAGCTTTCTTT. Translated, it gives CASSESYTGWARTEAFF.

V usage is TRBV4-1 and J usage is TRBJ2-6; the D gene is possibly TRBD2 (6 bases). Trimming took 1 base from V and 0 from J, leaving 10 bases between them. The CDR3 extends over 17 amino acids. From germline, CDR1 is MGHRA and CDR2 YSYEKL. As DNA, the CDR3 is TGCGCCAGCAGCCAAGCCCTGGGGGGCTCTGGGGCCAACGTCCTGACTTTC. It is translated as CASSQALGGSGANVLTF.

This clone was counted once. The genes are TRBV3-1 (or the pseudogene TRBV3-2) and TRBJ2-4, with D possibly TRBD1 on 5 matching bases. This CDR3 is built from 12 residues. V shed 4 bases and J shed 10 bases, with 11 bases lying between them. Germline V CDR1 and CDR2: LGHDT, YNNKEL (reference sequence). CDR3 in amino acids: CASSRDQGIQYF. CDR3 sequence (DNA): TGTGCCAGCAGCCGAGACCAGGGTATTCAGTACTTC.

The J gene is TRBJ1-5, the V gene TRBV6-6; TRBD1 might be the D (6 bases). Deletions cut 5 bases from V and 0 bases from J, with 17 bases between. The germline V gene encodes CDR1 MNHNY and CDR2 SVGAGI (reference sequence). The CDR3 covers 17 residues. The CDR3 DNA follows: TGTGCCAGCAGTCTACGAATAGCCAGGGGTAGCAATCAGCCCCAGCATTTT. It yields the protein CASSLRIARGSNQPQHF.

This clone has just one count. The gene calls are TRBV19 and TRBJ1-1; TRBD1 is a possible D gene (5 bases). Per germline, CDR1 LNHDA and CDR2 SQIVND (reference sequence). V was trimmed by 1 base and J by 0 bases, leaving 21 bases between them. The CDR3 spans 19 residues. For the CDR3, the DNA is TGTGCCAGTAGTATAGCCACCTGGCAGGGTTCGAACATGAACACTGAAGCTTTCTTT. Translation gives CASSIATWQGSNMNTEAFF. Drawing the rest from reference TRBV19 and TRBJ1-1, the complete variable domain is DGGITQSPKYLFRKEGQNVTLSCEQNLNHDAMYWYRQDPGQGLRLIYYSQIVNDFQKGDIAEGYSVSREKKESFPLTVTSAQKNPTAFYLCASSIATWQGSNMNTEAFFGQGTRLTVV.

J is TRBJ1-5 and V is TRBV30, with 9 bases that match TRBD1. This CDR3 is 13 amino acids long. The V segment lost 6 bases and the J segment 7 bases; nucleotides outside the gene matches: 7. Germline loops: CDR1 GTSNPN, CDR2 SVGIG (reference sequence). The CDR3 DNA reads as TGTGCCTGCCAAACAGGGGGCGGACAGCCCCAGCATTTT. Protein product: CACQTGGGQPQHF.

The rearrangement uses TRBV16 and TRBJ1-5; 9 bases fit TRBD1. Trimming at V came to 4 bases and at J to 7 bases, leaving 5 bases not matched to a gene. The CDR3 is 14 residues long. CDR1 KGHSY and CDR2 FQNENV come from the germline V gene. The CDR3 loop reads CASSPGQGRQPQHF. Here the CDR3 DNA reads TGTGCCAGCAGCCCCGGACAGGGGAGACAGCCCCAGCATTTT.

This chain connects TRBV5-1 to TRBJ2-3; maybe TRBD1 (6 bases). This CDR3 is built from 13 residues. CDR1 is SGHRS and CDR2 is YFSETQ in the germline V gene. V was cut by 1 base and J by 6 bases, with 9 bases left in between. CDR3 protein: CASSLNRADTQYF. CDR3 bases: TGCGCCAGCAGCTTGAACAGGGCGGATACGCAGTATTTT.

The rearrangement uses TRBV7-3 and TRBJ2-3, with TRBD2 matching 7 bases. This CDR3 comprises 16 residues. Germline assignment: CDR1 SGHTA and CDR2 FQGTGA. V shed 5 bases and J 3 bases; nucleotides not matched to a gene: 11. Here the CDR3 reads CASSPEALAPTDTQYF. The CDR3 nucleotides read TGTGCCAGCAGCCCAGAGGCACTAGCGCCAACAGATACGCAGTATTTT. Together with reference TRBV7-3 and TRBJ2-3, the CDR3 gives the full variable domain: GAGVSQTPSNKVTEKGKYVELRCDPISGHTALYWYRQSLGQGPEFLIYFQGTGAADDSGLPNDRFFAVRPEGSVSTLKIQRTERGDSAVYLCASSPEALAPTDTQYFGPGTRLTVL.

CDR3: CASSFEITDTQYF. As DNA, the CDR3 is TGTGCCAGCAGCTTTGAGATCACAGATACGCAGTATTTT. The chain recombines TRBV5-8 with TRBJ2-3; D ambiguous. Trimming removed 2 bases from V and 2 bases from J, with 6 bases in between. The length of the CDR3 is 13 residues. Germline loops: CDR1 SGHTS, CDR2 YDEGEE.